This TCR beta chain was documented in a study of T-cell memory formation after mild COVID-19. TCRdb used MiXCR to reprocess the 5' RACE reads, holding one entry per CDR3 protein. The data hold approximately 190,000 distinct CDR3 sequences, with approximately 20% observed a single time. CDR3 length: 13 amino acids. CDR1 and CDR2 (germline): MRHNA, SNTAGT. Trimming took 2 bases from V and 2 from J, leaving 1 base between them. This clonotype was seen more than once but under ten times. The chain links TRBV6-4 to TRBJ2-6, with D unclear. This receptor was obtained from an adult woman who had mild COVID-19 (a few samples of this study predate the infection). Cell type and time point are not known. Sequencing was carried out using PBMCs or a T cell subset sorted from them (not recorded which). CDR3 sequence (DNA): TGTGCCAGCAGTGACCCTGGGGCCAACGTCCTGACTTTC. It is translated as CASSDPGANVLTF.